Following are 15 T cell receptor beta chains from one sample sequenced in a study of cytomegalovirus exposure and HLA in healthy donors. PCR primers comprised 60 Vbeta and 13 Jbeta primers. Some clones are missing from TCRdb's copy, which holds only in-frame ones; the method was immunoSEQ multiplex PCR. The table includes about 130,000 clones, roughly 62% detected once. Sequenced material: PBMCs. These receptors were taken from a man under 40 in good health and CMV-seropositive.

The CDR3 here is CASSVLTSGDNTDTQYF. The CDR3 bases are TGTGCCAGCAGCGTGTTAACTAGCGGGGACAACACAGATACGCAGTATTTT. V gene TRBV4-2 combines with J gene TRBJ2-3, with 10 bases aligning to TRBD2. CDR1 LGHNA and CDR2 YNFKEQ come from the germline V gene. Losses at the gene ends were 5 bases for V and 2 bases for J; bases not matched to a gene: 10. This CDR3 has 17 residues.

The V gene is TRBV19, the J gene TRBJ2-1, with D unresolved. Germline loops: CDR1 LNHDA, CDR2 SQIVND (reference sequence). V lost 1 base and J 9 bases, leaving 16 bases between the germline ends. This CDR3 has 15 amino acids. The CDR3 DNA reads as TGTGCCAGTAGTATAGTGCAGCGATTAGACGGTGAGCAGTTCTTC. Translation gives CASSIVQRLDGEQFF.

The chain is built from TRBV6-1 and TRBJ1-3; 10 bases are shared with TRBD1. Germline V lookup: CDR1 MNHNS, CDR2 SASEGT. The J segment lost 7 bases and the V segment lost 5 bases, leaving 8 bases of the junction unmatched. This CDR3 has 15 residues. Here the CDR3 DNA reads TGTGCCAGCAGTTTGGGGGGACAGGGGATTAACACCATATATTTT. Its protein product is CASSLGGQGINTIYF.

This rearrangement joins TRBV5-6 to TRBJ2-5, with a tentative D call TRBD2 (5 bases). TRBJ2-7 matches the DNA end more closely, so the J call is doubtful. This CDR3 is 16 amino acids long. Germline CDR1 reads SGHDT; CDR2 reads YYEEEE. As DNA, the CDR3 is TGTGCCAGCAGCTTTGGGTGGCTGGAGGTTGGGTACGAGCAGTACTTC. Protein product: CASSFGWLEVGYEQYF.

This clone is a singleton in its sample. The gene calls are TRBV6-6 and TRBJ2-3, with unresolved D. The germline CDR1 and CDR2 sequences are MNHNY and SVGAGI (reference sequence). This CDR3 comprises 13 residues. V lost 6 bases to trimming and J lost 4 bases, with 11 bases between them. CDR3 protein: CASSRLPSDTQYF. CDR3 bases: TGTGCCAGCAGCCGACTTCCGTCAGATACGCAGTATTTT.

The V call is TRBV10-3, the J call TRBJ1-3; the match to TRBD1 covers 10 bases. V lost 4 bases and J lost 5; bases outside the gene matches: 5. This CDR3 is built from 15 residues. CDR1 and CDR2 (germline): ENHRY, SYGVKD. The CDR3 sequence: CAISGRGQGRNTIYF. In nucleotides, the CDR3 is TGTGCCATCAGTGGAAGGGGACAGGGGCGAAACACCATATATTTT.

V and J are TRBV7-2 and TRBJ2-1; D is undetermined. V was shortened by 0 bases and J by 0 bases, with 6 bases between the two germline ends. Germline assignment: CDR1 SGHTA and CDR2 FQGNSA. The CDR3 covers 15 residues. CDR3: CASSLAAVSYNEQFF. For the CDR3, the DNA is TGTGCCAGCAGCTTAGCCGCGGTCTCCTACAATGAGCAGTTCTTC.

This clone was detected only a few times. The genes are TRBV28 and TRBJ2-7, with D uncertain. Germline values: CDR1 MDHEN, CDR2 SYDVKM. The V gene lost 2 bases and the J gene lost 4 bases, with 6 bases spanning the gap. CDR3 length: 12 amino acids. CDR3 protein: CASSLARYEQYF. The CDR3, as DNA: TGTGCCAGCAGTTTAGCTAGGTACGAGCAGTACTTC.

The chain has TRBV4-2 and TRBJ2-7; 8 positions agree with TRBD1. CDR3 length: 15 residues. Germline CDR1 is LGHNA and CDR2 is YNFKEQ. Trimming at V came to 6 bases and at J to 2 bases, leaving 9 bases not matched to a gene. The CDR3, as DNA: TGTGCCAGCAGTCTAGACAGGGGTTCGCCCTACGAGCAGTACTTC. As protein: CASSLDRGSPYEQYF.

Comment on this clone: This specimen includes other DNA sequences encoding the same CDR3. The CDR3 loop reads CASSLEGVPYNEQFF. CDR3 in DNA: TGCGCCAGCAGCTTGGAGGGAGTTCCCTACAATGAGCAGTTCTTC. This rearrangement joins TRBV5-1 to TRBJ2-1, with a possible D match to TRBD2 (5 bases). Trimming left V 0 bases short and J 2 bases short, with 9 bases between. Germline V gene lookup returns CDR1 SGHRS and CDR2 YFSETQ. CDR3 length: 15 amino acids.

This chain links TRBV19 with TRBJ2-2; 8 nucleotides line up with TRBD1. The CDR3 runs 14 residues. Germline values: CDR1 LNHDA, CDR2 SQIVND (reference sequence). Trimming at V came to 5 bases and at J to 5 bases, leaving 4 bases not matched to a gene. CDR3 sequence: CASSGGQGTGELFF. The CDR3 DNA follows: TGTGCCAGTAGTGGAGGACAGGGAACCGGGGAGCTGTTTTTT. Using reference TRBV19 and TRBJ2-2 for the parts outside the CDR3, the full variable domain is DGGITQSPKYLFRKEGQNVTLSCEQNLNHDAMYWYRQDPGQGLRLIYYSQIVNDFQKGDIAEGYSVSREKKESFPLTVTSAQKNPTAFYLCASSGGQGTGELFFGEGSRLTVL.

The genes are TRBV5-1 and TRBJ2-5; 12 bases line up with TRBD2. This CDR3 is built from 19 residues. From germline, CDR1 is SGHRS and CDR2 YFSETQ. Trimming removed 0 bases from V and 1 base from J; junction bases left unmatched: 10. The CDR3 loop reads CASSLVLAGGRVIQETQYF. The CDR3 DNA reads as TGCGCCAGCAGCTTGGTACTAGCGGGAGGCCGGGTGATCCAAGAGACCCAGTACTTC. Variable domain in full (rest from reference TRBV5-1 and TRBJ2-5): KAGVTQTPRYLIKTRGQQVTLSCSPISGHRSVSWYQQTPGQGLQFLFEYFSETQRNKGNFPGRFSGRQFSNSRSEMNVSTLELGDSALYLCASSLVLAGGRVIQETQYFGPGTRLLVL.

The chain uses TRBV11-2 and TRBJ2-7, with 7 nucleotides matching TRBD2. Germline V gene sequence: CDR1 SGHAT, CDR2 FQNNGV. The CDR3 loop spans 14 amino acids. V lost 3 bases and J lost 2; bases outside the gene matches: 4. The CDR3 protein is CASSFEGGPYEQYF. CDR3 bases: TGTGCCAGCAGCTTCGAGGGAGGGCCCTACGAGCAGTACTTC.

The chain uses TRBV11-2 and TRBJ2-6; tentatively, D is TRBD2 (6 bases). This CDR3 has 18 amino acids. Germline loops: CDR1 SGHAT, CDR2 FQNNGV. V was trimmed by 2 bases and J by 0 bases, leaving 14 bases between them. This CDR3 reads CASSLSRGAASGANVLTF. The CDR3 nucleotides read TGTGCCAGCAGCTTAAGTCGCGGGGCGGCCTCTGGGGCCAACGTCCTGACTTTC. The variable domain in full, completed from reference TRBV11-2 and TRBJ2-6, reads EAGVAQSPRYKIIEKRQSVAFWCNPISGHATLYWYQQILGQGPKLLIQFQNNGVVDDSQLPKDRFSAERLKGVDSTLKIQPAKLEDSAVYLCASSLSRGAASGANVLTFGAGSRLTVL.

In nucleotides, the CDR3 is TGTGCCAGTAAAATCGGACTAGCGGGTATCACAGATACGCAGTATTTT. This sequence encodes CASKIGLAGITDTQYF. The rearrangement joins TRBV2 to TRBJ2-3; 11 nucleotides match TRBD2. After removal of 9 bases from V and 2 bases from J, the junction contained 10 bases not matched to a gene. Germline CDR1 reads SNHLY; CDR2 reads FYNNEI. The CDR3 totals 16 residues. Supplemented by reference TRBV2 and TRBJ2-3, the full variable domain reads EPEVTQTPSHQVTQMGQEVILRCVPISNHLYFYWYRQILGQKVEFLVSFYNNEISEKSEIFDDQFSVERPDGSNFTLKIRSTKLEDSAMYFCASKIGLAGITDTQYFGPGTRLTVL.